The clone carrying this TCR beta chain has ten or more counts. This sample stems from a study of T cells after posttransplantation cyclophosphamide. V gave up 3 bases and J gave up 4 bases, with 7 bases separating them. Germline CDR1 is GTSNPN and CDR2 is SVGIG (reference sequence). The CDR3 totals 11 residues. The table came from immunoSEQ multiplex PCR; TCRdb's copy has only in-frame clones and leaves some out. The table lists 34,000 or so clones, no singletons, with 6.5% to 7% in the top ten. Sequencing was carried out using PBMCs. This clonotype originated in a woman aged 45-65 years in good health and a related stem cell transplant donor. V gene TRBV30 combines with J gene TRBJ2-7; unclear D gene. The CDR3 bases are TGTGCCTGGAGGGTCGGGTACGAGCAGTACTTC. It encodes CAWRVGYEQYF.